These 32 T cell receptor beta chains were all obtained from the same sample, sequenced in a study of T-cell memory formation after mild COVID-19. TCRdb re-called the 5' RACE reads with MiXCR, one entry per CDR3 protein. Of approximately 500,000 distinct CDR3 sequences listed, approximately 25% are singletons. Material: PBMCs or a T cell subset sorted from them (not recorded which). These receptors came from an adult woman who had mild COVID-19 (a few samples of this study predate the infection). Cell type and time point are not known.

This clonotype was seen a handful of times. The J gene is TRBJ1-2, the V gene TRBV7-2, with 9 bases aligning to TRBD1. V was clipped by 3 bases and J by 6 bases; unmatched bases: 5. The germline CDR1 and CDR2 sequences are SGHTA and FQGNSA. This CDR3 has 14 residues. The DNA for the CDR3 is TGTGCCAGCAGCTTGTGGACAGGGGACGATGGCTACACCTTC. This codes for CASSLWTGDDGYTF.

J is TRBJ2-2 and V is TRBV7-9, with D hard to call. V gave up 7 bases and J gave up 4 bases, with 7 bases separating them. Germline values: CDR1 SEHNR, CDR2 FQNEAQ (reference sequence). There are 12 residues in the CDR3. The CDR3 sequence: CASTLFTGELFF. CDR3 in DNA: TGTGCCAGCACCCTTTTCACCGGGGAGCTGTTTTTT.

The V and J genes are TRBV7-2 and TRBJ2-3; 9 bases are a match to TRBD2. Germline-derived CDR1 and CDR2 are SGHTA and FQGNSA. V dropped 6 bases and J dropped 1; count of bases not matched to a gene: 5. This CDR3 is 15 amino acids long. This CDR3 is CASRPSGARTDTQYF. The CDR3 region has the DNA TGTGCCAGCAGGCCTAGCGGGGCCCGCACAGATACGCAGTATTTT.

This chain uses TRBV10-3 with TRBJ2-7; TRBD2 matches 16 bases. The CDR3 totals 14 residues. The J segment lost 6 bases and the V segment lost 10 bases, leaving 6 bases of the junction unmatched. The germline V gene encodes CDR1 ENHRY and CDR2 SYGVKD. CDR3 loop: CATQGTSGRGEQYF. In DNA, the CDR3 is TGTGCCACCCAAGGGACTAGCGGGAGGGGCGAGCAGTACTTC.

The chain joins TRBV6-6 to TRBJ1-1, with no clear D. Germline assignment: CDR1 MNHNY and CDR2 SVGAGI (reference sequence). The germline V and J ends were trimmed by 2 bases and 1 base, with 8 bases remaining between them. The CDR3 length is 14 residues. This CDR3 reads CASSYPTSNTEAFF. The CDR3, as DNA: TGTGCCAGCAGTTACCCAACCTCGAACACTGAAGCTTTCTTT.

The chain employs TRBV24-1 and TRBJ1-5, with 7 bases fitting TRBD1. The CDR3 contains 15 residues. With 2 bases clipped from V and 5 bases from J, the junction kept 5 bases outside the gene matches. CDR1 and CDR2 from the germline V gene are KGHDR and SFDVKD. The CDR3: CATSDSTGWYQPQHF. The CDR3 DNA reads as TGTGCCACCAGTGATTCGACAGGGTGGTATCAGCCCCAGCATTTT.

In its sample, this clonotype was seen a few times. The V gene is TRBV7-9, the J gene TRBJ1-1, with 9 bases fitting TRBD1. Looked up from germline, CDR1 is SEHNR and CDR2 is FQNEAQ (reference sequence). The trim removed 5 bases at V and 5 bases at J, leaving 9 bases unmatched. The CDR3 totals 15 residues. For the CDR3, the DNA is TGTGCCAGCAGCCCCATCCGACAGGGGGTAACTGAAGCTTTCTTT. The encoded protein is CASSPIRQGVTEAFF.

The chain combines TRBV5-6 with TRBJ2-1; no firm D call. V was trimmed by 1 base and J by 9 bases, leaving 5 bases between them. The V gene's germline CDR1 is SGHDT and CDR2 YYEEEE. The CDR3 is made up of 11 amino acids. CDR3 DNA sequence: TGTGCCAGCAGCTTGATAGCTGAGCAGTTCTTC. Its protein is CASSLIAEQFF.

As for this clonotype: Here the CDR3 omits its conserved ending phenylalanine or tryptophan, so a read error is the likely source. The gene calls are TRBV29-1 and TRBJ2-1; D is uncertain. The CDR3 has 11 residues. Germline lookup yields CDR1 SQVTM and CDR2 ANQGSEA. V dropped 6 bases and J dropped 4 bases, with 7 bases sitting between them. CDR3 in amino acids: CSVTAYNEQFL. Written as DNA, the CDR3 is TGCAGCGTAACAGCTTACAATGAGCAGTTCTTA.

The J gene is TRBJ2-5, the V gene TRBV7-9, with D perhaps matching TRBD2 (6 bases). Germline CDR1 is SEHNR and CDR2 is FQNEAQ (reference sequence). This CDR3 contains 16 residues. V was cut by 0 bases and J by 2 bases, with 13 bases left in between. Here the CDR3 DNA reads TGTGCCAGCAGCTTAGCGTCGGGAGAATGGCAAGAGACCCAGTACTTC. Protein product: CASSLASGEWQETQYF.

This clonotype has a count of ten or more. The CDR3 DNA sequence: TGCGCCAGCAGCACGGGACAGGGGGCGAATGAGCAGTTCTTC. Its translation is CASSTGQGANEQFF. This chain connects TRBV5-1 to TRBJ2-1; 12 bases agree with TRBD1. Per the germline V gene, CDR1 is SGHRS and CDR2 is YFSETQ. The J segment lost 7 bases and the V segment lost 4 bases, leaving 3 bases of the junction unmatched. This CDR3 comprises 14 residues.

This clonotype was seen more than once but under ten times. The chain links TRBV4-1 to TRBJ2-3, with a possible D match to TRBD2 (6 bases). V shed 2 bases and J shed 1 base, with 13 bases lying between them. Per germline, CDR1 MGHRA and CDR2 YSYEKL. This CDR3 region has 16 residues. CDR3 residues: CASSQLGRERTDTQYF. CDR3 DNA: TGCGCCAGCAGCCAACTAGGCCGGGAGCGCACAGATACGCAGTATTTT.

This clonotype was counted between two and nine times. The J gene is TRBJ2-3, the V gene TRBV5-1, with D maybe TRBD2 (6 bases). This CDR3 contains 15 residues. Trimming took off 3 bases at V and 1 base at J, with 12 bases between the two ends. CDR1 is SGHRS, CDR2 YFSETQ, per germline. This CDR3 is CASSSGGVGTDTQYF. The CDR3, as DNA: TGCGCCAGCAGCTCTGGAGGGGTAGGCACAGATACGCAGTATTTT.

The chain joins TRBV7-9 to TRBJ2-1; 11 bases align to TRBD2. The CDR3 spans 19 residues. V lost 0 bases and J lost 8; bases outside the gene matches: 15. CDR1 is SEHNR and CDR2 is FQNEAQ in the germline V gene (reference sequence). As DNA, the CDR3 is TGTGCCAGCAGCTTAGCGACCGACTTAGCGGGAGGGCCTCGTGATGAGCAGTTCTTC. Amino acids: CASSLATDLAGGPRDEQFF. Combining the CDR3 with reference TRBV7-9 and TRBJ2-1 gives the whole variable domain DTGVSQNPRHKITKRGQNVTFRCDPISEHNRLYWYRQTLGQGPEFLTYFQNEAQLEKSRLLSDRFSAERPKGSFSTLEIQRTEQGDSAMYLCASSLATDLAGGPRDEQFFGPGTRLTVL.

The chain is built from TRBV5-1 and TRBJ2-7; 13 bases are shared with TRBD2. Germline V gives CDR1 SGHRS, CDR2 YFSETQ. The CDR3 spans 16 residues. V lost 4 bases to trimming and J lost 6 bases; unmatched junction nucleotides: 10. In DNA form, the CDR3 reads TGCGCCAGCAGCACCCCGGGGACTAGCGGGGCCGGCGAGCAGTACTTC. Protein product: CASSTPGTSGAGEQYF. Full variable domain (remainder filled in from reference TRBV5-1 and TRBJ2-7): KAGVTQTPRYLIKTRGQQVTLSCSPISGHRSVSWYQQTPGQGLQFLFEYFSETQRNKGNFPGRFSGRQFSNSRSEMNVSTLELGDSALYLCASSTPGTSGAGEQYFGPGTRLTVT.

The V gene is TRBV6-4, the J gene TRBJ2-1; tentatively, D is TRBD1 or TRBD2 (5 bases each). The V end lost 4 bases, the J end lost 2 bases, and 9 bases lay between the germline ends. This CDR3 is built from 14 residues. CDR1 is MRHNA, CDR2 SNTAGT, per germline. In nucleotides, the CDR3 is TGTGCCAGCAGTGGGGACGGTACCTACAATGAGCAGTTCTTC. Translation: CASSGDGTYNEQFF.

This clonotype was observed a handful of times. The V call is TRBV5-1, the J call TRBJ1-1; 12 bases align to TRBD1. Trimming cost V 5 bases and J 6 bases; bases outside gene matches: 2. Germline assignment: CDR1 SGHRS and CDR2 YFSETQ. The CDR3 extends over 13 amino acids. The CDR3 loop is CASRGQGASEAFF. The CDR3 DNA is TGCGCCAGCAGGGGACAGGGGGCTTCTGAAGCTTTCTTT.

A few counts support this clonotype. The V call is TRBV29-1, the J call TRBJ2-2; the match to TRBD1 covers 10 bases. Germline assignment: CDR1 SQVTM and CDR2 ANQGSEA. With 3 bases clipped from V and 4 bases from J, the junction kept 2 bases outside the gene matches. The CDR3 totals 14 residues. This CDR3 reads CSVEGTGVTGELFF. The CDR3 DNA follows: TGCAGCGTTGAGGGGACAGGGGTCACCGGGGAGCTGTTTTTT.

This chain joins TRBV4-1 and TRBJ2-1; perhaps TRBD2 as D (6 bases). The CDR3 has 16 amino acids. Germline V gives CDR1 MGHRA, CDR2 YSYEKL. V lost 0 bases to trimming and J lost 6 bases, with 15 bases between them. As DNA, the CDR3 is TGCGCCAGCAGCCAAGATGGGGGGAGGTCCGGCAATGAGCAGTTCTTC. Translating it yields CASSQDGGRSGNEQFF.

The J gene is TRBJ1-5, the V gene TRBV7-2; D remains unclear. CDR1 is SGHTA and CDR2 is FQGNSA in the germline V gene. Trimming shortened V by 6 bases and J by 0 bases, and 6 bases separated the two germline ends. The CDR3 covers 13 residues. As DNA, the CDR3 is TGTGCCAGCAGTGGGAGTAGCAATCAGCCCCAGCATTTT. This codes for CASSGSSNQPQHF.

The chain combines TRBV12-3 or TRBV12-4 with TRBJ2-2; 14 bases fit TRBD2. CDR3 length: 19 amino acids. V gave up 5 bases and J gave up 4 bases; unmatched junction bases: 12. CDR3 in DNA: TGTGCCAGCAGTCTCGTCCCGGGACTAGCGGGAGTTGGCACCGGGGAGCTGTTTTTT. Protein product: CASSLVPGLAGVGTGELFF.

The rearrangement uses TRBV25-1 and TRBJ2-7, with 7 bases lining up with TRBD1. Trimming removed 3 bases from V and 5 bases from J; junction bases left unmatched: 10. CDR3 length equals 15 residues. CDR1 and CDR2 from the germline V gene are MGHDK and SYGVNS. CDR3 region: CASSERTGPKNEQYF. Written as DNA, the CDR3 is TGTGCCAGCAGTGAGCGGACAGGACCCAAAAACGAGCAGTACTTC.

This clonotype was seen at least ten times. V gene TRBV11-2 combines with J gene TRBJ1-4; no definite D call. Germline CDR1 and CDR2: SGHAT and FQNNGV. V was cut by 3 bases and J by 7 bases, with 12 bases left in between. This CDR3 has 14 amino acids. CDR3 loop: CASSFDPPSEKLFF. The CDR3 DNA follows: TGTGCCAGCAGCTTCGATCCTCCATCTGAAAAACTGTTTTTT.

This rearrangement joins TRBV3-1 to TRBJ1-2; D not resolved. V lost 0 bases and J lost 4, with 12 bases in between. This CDR3 contains 15 residues. Germline loops: CDR1 LGHDT, CDR2 YNNKEL (reference sequence). Here the CDR3 reads CASSQESRHLYGYTF. The CDR3, as DNA: TGTGCCAGCAGCCAAGAAAGTCGACACCTCTATGGCTACACCTTC.

This chain joins TRBV5-1 and TRBJ1-3; no clear D. The ends were cut back, 3 bases at V and 5 bases at J, with 9 bases in the middle. This CDR3 contains 13 residues. Germline CDR1 reads SGHRS; CDR2 reads YFSETQ. This chain's CDR3 is CASSSELRNTIYF. The CDR3, as DNA: TGCGCCAGCAGCTCGGAGCTTAGAAACACCATATATTTT.

This clonotype occurred a few times. The V and J genes are TRBV30 and TRBJ1-2; a weak D match, TRBD1 (6 bases). The V end was cut by 0 bases, the J end by 1 base, with 9 bases between. The CDR3 has 14 amino acids. CDR1 and CDR2 (germline): GTSNPN, SVGIG (reference sequence). The CDR3 region has the DNA TGTGCCTGGAGTGTAACAGGGTTTAACTATGGCTACACCTTC. Its protein is CAWSVTGFNYGYTF.

This clonotype showed up just a few times. The chain employs TRBV24-1 and TRBJ2-5; D is tentatively TRBD1 or TRBD2 (5 bases each). The CDR3 is 13 residues long. V lost 2 bases and J 5 bases, leaving 8 bases between the germline ends. CDR1 KGHDR and CDR2 SFDVKD come from the germline V gene. Here the CDR3 reads CATSDWWGETQYF. In DNA form, the CDR3 reads TGTGCCACCAGTGATTGGTGGGGGGAGACCCAGTACTTC.

This clonotype appeared a few times. V gene TRBV19 combines with J gene TRBJ2-2; perhaps TRBD1 as D (6 bases). Trimming left V 5 bases short and J 1 base short, with 11 bases between. The CDR3 extends over 15 amino acids. The V gene's germline CDR1 is LNHDA and CDR2 SQIVND (reference sequence). This CDR3 is CASSVGTQNTGELFF. The CDR3 DNA is TGTGCCAGTAGTGTCGGGACACAGAACACCGGGGAGCTGTTTTTT.

The genes are TRBV27 and TRBJ2-7, with no clear D. Trimming left V 5 bases short and J 1 base short, with 15 bases between. CDR1 and CDR2 from the germline V gene are MNHEY and SMNVEV (reference sequence). The CDR3 loop spans 15 amino acids. CDR3 bases: TGTGCCAGCAGTCCGTTCCGGCAGACGTCCTACGAGCAGTACTTC. Translating it yields CASSPFRQTSYEQYF.

This clonotype turned up a few times. J is TRBJ2-5 and V is TRBV7-3; D call uncertain. The germline V gene encodes CDR1 SGHTA and CDR2 FQGTGA. This CDR3 region has 13 residues. Trimming removed 1 base from V and 2 bases from J, with 5 bases in between. The CDR3 DNA reads TGTGCCAGCAGCTTAAACCCGCAAGAGACCCAGTACTTC. It yields the protein CASSLNPQETQYF.

The V and J genes are TRBV6-1 and TRBJ2-7; D not resolved. The CDR3 has 12 amino acids. The V and J ends lost 6 bases and 1 base respectively, with 7 bases between them. Germline V CDR1 and CDR2: MNHNS, SASEGT. CDR3 protein: CASRWQSYEQYF. The CDR3, as DNA: TGTGCCAGCAGGTGGCAGTCCTACGAGCAGTACTTC.

This clonotype was seen a few times. CDR3 nucleotides: TGTGCCAGCACCCGGGGGTCCAACACCGGGGAGCTGTTTTTT. Protein sequence: CASTRGSNTGELFF. The chain uses TRBV27 and TRBJ2-2; a weak D match, TRBD2 (6 bases). Germline V gives CDR1 MNHEY, CDR2 SMNVEV (reference sequence). CDR3 length: 14 amino acids. V was trimmed by 7 bases and J by 2 bases, leaving 11 bases between them.